One TCR beta chain is described in this entry. It has no known antigen specificity. The input lacks base qualities; no much larger clone sits a single base away. The data derive from a study of CD8 T cells in Susac syndrome (dated by TCRdb to about 2019). Regarding the study in general: Repertoire sequencing was used to test whether CD8+ T cell activation and differentiation in Susac syndrome was antigen driven. The study compared CD8+ T cell repertoire clonality among around 11 healthy donors, around 14 Susac syndrome patients and roughly 15 multiple sclerosis patients. Here is what the overall study found, with its caveats: The number of individuals in the TCR sequencing and HLA analysis was recognized as being relatively small.

High-throughput TCR beta sequencing profiled peripheral blood CD8+ and CD4+ T cells from healthy donors, Susac syndrome patients and multiple sclerosis patients. The multiple sclerosis controls were treatment-naive patients who had stable or active relapsing-remitting disease and met the revised McDonald criteria. Bulk CD8+ and CD4+ T cells were purified by magnetic negative isolation, while CD8+ TEMRA cells were enriched using FACS. Blood was drawn into EDTA tubes, processed within 24 hours, and PBMCs were isolated by density gradient centrifugation. PBMCs intended for TCR sequencing were cryopreserved in liquid nitrogen and were subsequently thawed in a 37 degrees C water bath. A purity of at least 90% was achieved for sorted or isolated CD4+, CD8+ and CD8+ TEMRA cells. V lost 2 bases and J lost 4 bases, and the count of bases not matched to a germline gene is 1. Reading from cysteine to phenylalanine, the CDR3 counts 13 amino acids. Only CDR3 DNA is held: 39 bases, read in frame from base 1.

RNA was extracted using the RNeasy kit, and roughly 0.45 to 1 ug of the RNA was reverse transcribed with random hexamers. The immunoSEQ multiplex PCR assay, which covers 54 Vbeta and 13 Jbeta segments, was used to amplify TCR beta CDR3 regions. PCR amplification bias was corrected by using a synthetic template baseline for primer optimization and computational correction. The source study handled its data this way. Reads were annotated to V, D and J genes per IMGT and analyzed with immunoSEQ Analyzer, keeping only productive sequences. To calculate clonality, Shannon entropy was normalized by log2 of the number of productive unique sequences and then subtracted from one. Public and private clones were assessed among the 100 most prevalent clones of each patient and control. Susac-specific clones were defined as absent from healthy and MS cohorts, some 1,000 published viral clones and other ImmuneACCESS disease sequences. TCRdb trimmed the raw reads at Q25, called clones with MiXCR and kept productive beta chains. Rows are combined by CDR3 protein, so each entry shows the most common genes and DNA. It is TCRdb's table, rather than the study itself, that gives the V and J calls and clone size. This sample has approximately 120,000 distinct CDR3 sequences in its table, and 90% to 95% of those were observed once. The top ten clonotypes cover roughly 0.3% of the sample.

Sequencing was done on a sample of CD8+ T cells from PBMCs. Rearrangement joined TRBV12-3 or TRBV12-4 to TRBJ1-1; 7 bases in the middle match TRBD1. This TCR came from a human donor with multiple sclerosis. CDR3 sequence: CASSLTGATEAFF. The DNA sequence is TGTGCCAGCAGTTTAACAGGGGCCACTGAAGCTTTCTTT.